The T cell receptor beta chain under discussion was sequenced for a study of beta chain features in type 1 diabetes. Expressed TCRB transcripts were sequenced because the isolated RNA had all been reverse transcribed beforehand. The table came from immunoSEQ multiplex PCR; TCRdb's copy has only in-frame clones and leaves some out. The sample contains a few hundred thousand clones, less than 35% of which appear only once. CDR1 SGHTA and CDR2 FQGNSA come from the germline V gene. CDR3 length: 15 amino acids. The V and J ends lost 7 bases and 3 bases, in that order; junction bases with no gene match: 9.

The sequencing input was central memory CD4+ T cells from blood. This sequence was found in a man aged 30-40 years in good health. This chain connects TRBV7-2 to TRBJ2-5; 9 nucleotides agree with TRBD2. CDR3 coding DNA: TGTGCCAGCACCTCCGGCGGGAGGGGGAAAGAGACCCAGTACTTC. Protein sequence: CASTSGGRGKETQYF.